A single sample is the source of the 2 T cell receptor beta chains below, sequenced in a study of blood T cell repertoires in COVID-19 (TCRdb year 2020). The library came from the immunoSEQ multiplex PCR assay. The clones in this table, taken by TCRdb from immuneACCESS, are in-frame only. Not every clone is retained; where verified, under half of the shortfall comes from an unresolved V gene, and the cause of the rest is unknown. This sample comprises 120,000 or so clones, roughly 79% of them detected only once. 16% of the sample lies in the top ten. Specimen: peripheral blood. Receptors originate from a woman of 80 years or more with active or convalescent COVID-19.

The rearrangement joins TRBV18 to TRBJ2-5; D remains unclear. Trimming removed 2 bases at V and 2 bases at J, with 9 bases between. The length of the CDR3 is 14 residues. The germline CDR1 and CDR2 sequences are KGHSH and LQKENI. Here the CDR3 reads CASSPGRNQETQYF. CDR3 DNA sequence: TGTGCCAGCTCACCAGGCAGGAATCAAGAGACCCAGTACTTC.

The V gene is TRBV7-3, the J gene TRBJ2-1; maybe TRBD2 (5 bases). The V and J ends lost 5 bases and 9 bases respectively, with 11 bases between them. The CDR3 is 12 amino acids. CDR1 is SGHTA, CDR2 FQGTGA, per germline. CDR3 in amino acids: CASSVGSGEQFF. The CDR3 region has the DNA TGTGCCAGCAGCGTGGGGAGTGGTGAGCAGTTCTTC.